The source of this T cell receptor beta chain is a study of T cells in Graves' hyperthyroidism and ophthalmopathy (dated 2019 in TCRdb). At the level of the whole study: Peripheral blood was collected at initial diagnosis, before any treatment. To identify TCR V-J signatures that set the groups apart, the researchers used a discovery cohort of roughly 100 patients, made up of some 41 with Graves' ophthalmopathy and about 60 with stable Graves' hyperthyroidism. Prospective prediction of ophthalmopathy was tested in an independent validation cohort of 18 hyperthyroidism patients and approximately 17 patients who later progressed to ophthalmopathy. The 100 or so discovery patients were randomly split 7:3 into training and test sets. In addition, the study compared T-cell repertoires in thyroid tissue and in blood from 6 or 7 Graves' hyperthyroidism patients. Once sampling was done, hyperthyroidism patients were given methimazole at a starting dose of 30 mg daily, whereas ophthalmopathy patients were given high-dose intravenous methylprednisolone. According to the paper, TCR Vbeta CDR3 sequencing was carried out on over 130 peripheral blood samples, which came from under 50 ophthalmopathy, some 73 hyperthyroidism and roughly 17 progressor patients.

Comments on this clonotype: Its antigen target is currently unknown. Base quality data are lacking; no much larger clone is found one base away.

The TCR beta CDR3 regions were amplified from the RNA transcripts. The first round of RT-PCR for the TCR CDR3 was performed with the HTBI primer set and the Qiagen OneStep RT-PCR kit. Libraries were constructed in a second round of multiplex PCR, after which size selection and purification were carried out. Sequencing of the libraries was done on an Illumina HiSeq2000 using paired-end 100 bp reads. Per the original workflow: SOAPnuke was used to process the raw data, with reads discarded if the reads contained adapters or uncalled bases, had a mean Phred below 15, or lacked an exact constant-primer or identifier match. COPE v1.2.5 was used to merge the high-quality paired reads, and each unique nucleotide sequence was defined as a clonotype. MiTCR v1.1 was used to align clonotypes to the IMGT TRBV, TRBD and TRBJ reference segments. The analysis included only V-J combinations with a frequency above 0.0001, which together covered approximately 99% of the repertoires. A TCS score was defined as the ratio of F50 (clonal expansion) to E x V (chaos), with BLOSUM62-based TCRdist applied between CDR3 peptides within each V-J. Welch's t-statistics and random forest reduced roughly 500 V-J features to 13, which were used in a naive Bayes classifier (R e1071). TCRdb trimmed the raw reads at Q25, called clones with MiXCR and kept productive beta chains. Merged by CDR3 protein, the rows form single entries marked with the most common genes and DNA. In this record, the V and J calls reflect TCRdb's handling and not the investigators' own analysis. Here the sample has about 290,000 distinct CDR3 sequences; roughly 15% occur a single time. The ten largest clonotypes hold approximately 7.9% of the sample.

CDR1 DFQATT and CDR2 SNEGSKA were looked up in the germline V gene (reference sequence). Compared with germline, V lacks 3 bases and J lacks 5 bases; bases without a gene match: 0. Spanning cysteine to phenylalanine, the CDR3 consists of 12 amino acids. Kept here is only the CDR3 DNA, which spans 36 bases and is read in frame from base 1. Stable Graves' hyperthyroidism was defined as no progression to ophthalmopathy during 18 months of follow-up. Hyperthyroidism patients were aged 18 to 65 years and newly diagnosed, with disease duration of less than 2 months. Any patient with an uncontrolled infection, another autoimmune disease, pregnancy or lactation was excluded. Diagnoses were established on the basis of clinical symptoms, serum thyroxine and TRAb, thyroid ultrasound, and orbital computed tomography. Ficoll-Paque density gradient centrifugation was used to isolate PBMCs from around 9.1 ml of fresh peripheral blood. Total RNA was extracted using Trizol reagent, and RNA quality was assessed on an Agilent 2100 Bioanalyzer.

Overall results and qualifications from the work: In validation, the model predicted progression to ophthalmopathy a median of approximately 6.3 months before onset, with approximately 70% sensitivity and around 76% specificity. In cross-validation, a model built on a 13 V-J signature told ophthalmopathy apart from stable hyperthyroidism with 87.88% sensitivity and 81% to 82% specificity, and in testing the same model reached 80%/75%. Most expanded thyroid clonotypes (frequency above 0.001) were also detected in blood, suggesting blood repertoires may reflect thyroid immune responses. No statistical method was used to set the sample size in advance, and investigators knew the group allocation.

This sequence originates from a woman aged 40-49 years with Graves' hyperthyroidism. Rearrangement joined TRBV20-1 to TRBJ2-3; 9 bases in the middle match TRBD2. The sequencing sample was made of blood. CDR3 protein: CSASSGRDTQYF. The base sequence is TGCAGTGCTAGTAGCGGGAGAGATACGCAGTATTTT.